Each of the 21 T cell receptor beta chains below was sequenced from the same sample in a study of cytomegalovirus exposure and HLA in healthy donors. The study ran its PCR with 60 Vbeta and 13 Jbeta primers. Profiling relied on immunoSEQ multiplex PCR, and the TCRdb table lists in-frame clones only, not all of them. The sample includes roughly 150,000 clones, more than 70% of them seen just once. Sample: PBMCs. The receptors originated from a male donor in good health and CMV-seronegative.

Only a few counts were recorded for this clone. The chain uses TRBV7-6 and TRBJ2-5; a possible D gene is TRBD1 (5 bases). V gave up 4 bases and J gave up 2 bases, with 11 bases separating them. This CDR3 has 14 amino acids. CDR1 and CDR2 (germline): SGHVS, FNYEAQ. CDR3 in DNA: TGTGCCAGCAGCTCCAGGACACCGCAAGAGACCCAGTACTTC. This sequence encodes CASSSRTPQETQYF.

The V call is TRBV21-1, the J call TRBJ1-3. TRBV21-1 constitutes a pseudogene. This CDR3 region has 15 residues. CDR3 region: CASSKGAFSGNTIYF. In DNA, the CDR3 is TGTGCCAGCAGCAAAGGAGCCTTCTCTGGAAACACCATATATTTT.

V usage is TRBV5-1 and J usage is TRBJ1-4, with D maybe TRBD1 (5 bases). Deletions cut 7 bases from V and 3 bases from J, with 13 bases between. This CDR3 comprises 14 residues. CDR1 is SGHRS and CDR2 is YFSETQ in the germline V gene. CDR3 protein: CASSSGLPNEKLFF. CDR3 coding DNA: TGCGCCAGCTCCTCAGGGTTACCTAATGAAAAACTGTTTTTT.

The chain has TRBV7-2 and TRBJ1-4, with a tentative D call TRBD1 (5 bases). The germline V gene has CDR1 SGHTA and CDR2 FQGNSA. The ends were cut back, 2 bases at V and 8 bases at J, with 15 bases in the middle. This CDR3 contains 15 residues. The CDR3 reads CASSLRGPLEEKLFF. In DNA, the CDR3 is TGTGCCAGCAGCTTAAGGGGCCCCTTGGAAGAAAAACTGTTTTTT.

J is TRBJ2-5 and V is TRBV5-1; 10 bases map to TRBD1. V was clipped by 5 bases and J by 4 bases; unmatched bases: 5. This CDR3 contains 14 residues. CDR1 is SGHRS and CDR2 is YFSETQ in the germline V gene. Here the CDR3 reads CASRPGQGGETQYF. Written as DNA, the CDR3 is TGCGCCAGCAGACCTGGACAGGGGGGAGAGACCCAGTACTTC.

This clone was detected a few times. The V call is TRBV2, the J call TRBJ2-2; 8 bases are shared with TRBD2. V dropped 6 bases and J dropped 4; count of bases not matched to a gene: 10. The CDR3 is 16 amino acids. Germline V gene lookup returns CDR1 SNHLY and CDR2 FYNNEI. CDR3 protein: CASRLVGGRSTGELFF. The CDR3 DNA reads TGTGCCAGCAGACTAGTGGGCGGGAGGAGCACCGGGGAGCTGTTTTTT. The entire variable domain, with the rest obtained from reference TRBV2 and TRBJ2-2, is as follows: EPEVTQTPSHQVTQMGQEVILRCVPISNHLYFYWYRQILGQKVEFLVSFYNNEISEKSEIFDDQFSVERPDGSNFTLKIRSTKLEDSAMYFCASRLVGGRSTGELFFGEGSRLTVL.

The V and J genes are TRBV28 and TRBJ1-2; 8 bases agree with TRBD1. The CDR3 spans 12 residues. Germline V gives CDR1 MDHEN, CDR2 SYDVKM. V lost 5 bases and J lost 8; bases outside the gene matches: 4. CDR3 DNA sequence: TGTGCCAGCAGTCTGACAGGGGCGGGCTACACCTTC. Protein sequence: CASSLTGAGYTF.

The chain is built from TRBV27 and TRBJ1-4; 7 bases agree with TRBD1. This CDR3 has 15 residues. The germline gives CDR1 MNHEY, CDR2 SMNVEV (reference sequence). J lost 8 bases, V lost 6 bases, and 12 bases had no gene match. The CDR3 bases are TGTGCCAGCAGATCAAACGTAGGGGGCATAGAAAAACTGTTTTTT. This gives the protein CASRSNVGGIEKLFF.

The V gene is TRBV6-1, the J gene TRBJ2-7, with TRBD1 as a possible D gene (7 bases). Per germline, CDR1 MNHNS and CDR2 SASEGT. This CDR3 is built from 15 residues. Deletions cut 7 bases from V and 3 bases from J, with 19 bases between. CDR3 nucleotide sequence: TGTGCCAGCAAACCGGGACAGCGGGCACACTACGAGCAGTACTTC. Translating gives CASKPGQRAHYEQYF.

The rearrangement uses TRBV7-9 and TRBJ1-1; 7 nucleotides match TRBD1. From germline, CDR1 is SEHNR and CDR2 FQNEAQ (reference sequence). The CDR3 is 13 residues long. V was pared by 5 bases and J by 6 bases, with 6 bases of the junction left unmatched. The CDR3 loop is CASSPTGLSEAFF. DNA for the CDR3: TGTGCCAGCAGCCCGACAGGGCTTTCTGAAGCTTTCTTT. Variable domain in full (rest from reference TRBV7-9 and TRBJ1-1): DTGVSQNPRHKITKRGQNVTFRCDPISEHNRLYWYRQTLGQGPEFLTYFQNEAQLEKSRLLSDRFSAERPKGSFSTLEIQRTEQGDSAMYLCASSPTGLSEAFFGQGTRLTVV.

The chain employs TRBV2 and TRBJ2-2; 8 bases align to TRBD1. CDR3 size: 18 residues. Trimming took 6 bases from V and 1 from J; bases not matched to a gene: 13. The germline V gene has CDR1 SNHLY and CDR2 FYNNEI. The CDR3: CASSPIPGGILNTGELFF. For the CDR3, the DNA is TGTGCCAGCAGCCCCATACCAGGGGGCATCCTGAACACCGGGGAGCTGTTTTTT. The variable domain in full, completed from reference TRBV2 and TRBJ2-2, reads EPEVTQTPSHQVTQMGQEVILRCVPISNHLYFYWYRQILGQKVEFLVSFYNNEISEKSEIFDDQFSVERPDGSNFTLKIRSTKLEDSAMYFCASSPIPGGILNTGELFFGEGSRLTVL.

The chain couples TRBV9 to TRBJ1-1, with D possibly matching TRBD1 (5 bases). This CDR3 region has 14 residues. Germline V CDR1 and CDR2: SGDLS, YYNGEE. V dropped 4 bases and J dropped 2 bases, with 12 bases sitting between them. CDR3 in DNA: TGTGCCAGCAGCCCTGGGGCGGTAAACACTGAAGCTTTCTTT. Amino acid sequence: CASSPGAVNTEAFF.

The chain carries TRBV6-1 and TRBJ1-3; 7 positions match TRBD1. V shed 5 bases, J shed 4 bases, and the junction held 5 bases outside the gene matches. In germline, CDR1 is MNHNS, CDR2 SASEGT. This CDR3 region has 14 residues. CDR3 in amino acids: CASSTGDTGNTIYF. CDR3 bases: TGTGCCAGCAGTACAGGGGATACAGGAAACACCATATATTTT.

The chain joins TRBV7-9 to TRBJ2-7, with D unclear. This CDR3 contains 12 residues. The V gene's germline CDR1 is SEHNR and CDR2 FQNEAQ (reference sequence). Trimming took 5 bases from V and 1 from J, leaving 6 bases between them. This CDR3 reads CASSPPSYEQYF. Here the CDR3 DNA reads TGTGCCAGCAGCCCCCCATCCTACGAGCAGTACTTC.

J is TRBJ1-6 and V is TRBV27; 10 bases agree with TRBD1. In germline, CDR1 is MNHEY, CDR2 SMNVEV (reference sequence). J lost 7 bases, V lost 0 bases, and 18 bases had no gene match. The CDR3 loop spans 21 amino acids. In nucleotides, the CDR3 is TGTGCCAGCAGTTTATCTATCGCGGGGAGCCACCGGGACAGGGGAAATTCACCCCTCCACTTT. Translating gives CASSLSIAGSHRDRGNSPLHF.

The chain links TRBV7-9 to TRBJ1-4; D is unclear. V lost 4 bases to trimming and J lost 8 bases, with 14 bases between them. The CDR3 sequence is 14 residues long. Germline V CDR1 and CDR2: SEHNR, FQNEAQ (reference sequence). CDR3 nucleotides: TGTGCCAGCAGCTCGTGGGTGGTGAGGGAAAAACTGTTTTTT. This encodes CASSSWVVREKLFF.

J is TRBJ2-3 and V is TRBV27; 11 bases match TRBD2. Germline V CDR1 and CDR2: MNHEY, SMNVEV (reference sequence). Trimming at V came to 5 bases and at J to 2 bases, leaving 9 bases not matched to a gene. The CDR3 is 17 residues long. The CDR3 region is CASSRPTSGVSTDTQYF. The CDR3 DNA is TGTGCCAGCAGTCGACCGACTAGCGGGGTGTCCACAGATACGCAGTATTTT.

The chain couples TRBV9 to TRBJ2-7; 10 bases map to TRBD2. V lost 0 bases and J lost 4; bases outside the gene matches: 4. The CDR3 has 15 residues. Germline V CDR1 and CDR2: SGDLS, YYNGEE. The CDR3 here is CASSVGIAGGYEQYF. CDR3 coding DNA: TGTGCCAGCAGCGTAGGTATAGCGGGGGGTTACGAGCAGTACTTC. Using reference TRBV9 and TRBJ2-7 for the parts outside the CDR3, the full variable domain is DSGVTQTPKHLITATGQRVTLRCSPRSGDLSVYWYQQSLDQGLQFLIQYYNGEERAKGNILERFSAQQFPDLHSELNLSSLELGDSALYFCASSVGIAGGYEQYFGPGTRLTVT.

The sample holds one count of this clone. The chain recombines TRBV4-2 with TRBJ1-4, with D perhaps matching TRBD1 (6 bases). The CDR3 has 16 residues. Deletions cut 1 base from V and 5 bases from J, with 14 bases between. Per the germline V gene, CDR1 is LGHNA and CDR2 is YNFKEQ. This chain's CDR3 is CASSQARDTGNEKLFF. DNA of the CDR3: TGTGCCAGCAGCCAAGCTCGGGACACGGGAAATGAAAAACTGTTTTTT.

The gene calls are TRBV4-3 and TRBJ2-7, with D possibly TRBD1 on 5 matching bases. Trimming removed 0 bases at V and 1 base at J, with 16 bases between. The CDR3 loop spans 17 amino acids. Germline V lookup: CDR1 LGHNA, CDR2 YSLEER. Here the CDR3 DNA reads TGCGCCAGCAGCCAAGATTATACGGCAGGGATTTCCTACGAGCAGTACTTC. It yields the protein CASSQDYTAGISYEQYF.

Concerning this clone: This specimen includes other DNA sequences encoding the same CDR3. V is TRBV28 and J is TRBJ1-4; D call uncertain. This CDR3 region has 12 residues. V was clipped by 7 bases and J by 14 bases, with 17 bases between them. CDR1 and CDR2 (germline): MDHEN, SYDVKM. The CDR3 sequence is CASKVGGAPLFF. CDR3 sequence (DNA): TGTGCCAGCAAAGTTGGCGGAGCGCCTCTGTTTTTT.